The rows below give T cell receptor beta chains drawn from one sample of a study of blood T cell repertoires in COVID-19. Sequencing used immunoSEQ multiplex PCR; TCRdb keeps in-frame clones, though not all of them. The sample contains about 140,000 clones, more than 75% of which appear only once. Input material: peripheral blood. The receptors come from a man in his fifties with active COVID-19. Both conserved end residues are part of each CDR3. The D gene is left open where the match is weak. A clone size is listed for some rows: how often the clone was seen (once, few, many), or a class if it is expanded.

>.|TRBJ2-7|TRBV14|TRBD1
TGTGCCAGCAGCCCTAGACAGGGAGCCTACGAGCAGTACTTC
CASSPRQGAYEQYF
>.|TRBJ2-2|TRBV2|.
TGTGCCAGCTCCCCCCGGGCTAGCTACACCGGGGAGCTGTTTTTT
CASSPRASYTGELFF
>.|TRBJ1-2|TRBV7-9|TRBD1
TGTGCCAGCAGCCACAGGGGGAATGGCTACACCTTC
CASSHRGNGYTF
>.|TRBJ2-5|TRBV13|TRBD2
TGTGCCAGCAGCTACCGCCCGCGGGGGGCAGAGACCCAGTACTTC
CASSYRPRGAETQYF
>.|TRBJ1-1|TRBV9|.
TGTGCCAGCAGCGTCGGGGACACTGAAGCTTTCTTT
CASSVGDTEAFF
>.|TRBJ1-2|TRBV19|TRBD1
TGTGCCAGTAGTAATCCGGGACAGAACTATGGCTACACCTTC
CASSNPGQNYGYTF
>.|TRBJ1-1|TRBV19|TRBD1
TGTGCCAGCAAGACCTACGGGACAGTTAACACTGAAGCTTTCTTT
CASKTYGTVNTEAFF
>few|TRBJ2-7|TRBV10-3|TRBD1
TGTGCCATCAGGGGGCCGGGACAGACCGGCGAGCAGTACTTC
CAIRGPGQTGEQYF
>once|TRBJ1-1|TRBV14|.
TGTGCCAGCAGCCGTCGTCCGGACATGAACACTGAAGCTTTCTTT
CASSRRPDMNTEAFF
>.|TRBJ2-3|TRBV9|.
TGTGCCAGCAGCGCAAAGGGGCGAACAGATACGCAGTATTTT
CASSAKGRTDTQYF
>.|TRBJ2-1|TRBV15|TRBD2
TGTGCCACCAGCAGTCCTCCTCCGGGACTAGCGGGGGGGGGTTACAATGAGCAGTTCTTC
CATSSPPPGLAGGGYNEQFF
>.|TRBJ2-2|TRBV6-2/TRBV6-3|.
TGTGCCAGCAGTCCAGGGCTGGGTGACACCGGGGAGCTGTTTTTT
CASSPGLGDTGELFF
>.|TRBJ1-2|TRBV5-6|TRBD1
TGTGCCAGCAGTGGCCGGGACAGGGGGCACGGCTACACCTTC
CASSGRDRGHGYTF
>.|TRBJ2-1|TRBV5-1|TRBD1
TGCGCCAGCAGGTCTGGACAGGGGGCCTACAATGAGCAGTTCTTC
CASRSGQGAYNEQFF
>.|TRBJ1-4|TRBV2|.
TGTGCCAGCAGGACCCGACTATTGCGTGAAAAACTGTTTTTT
CASRTRLLREKLFF
>.|TRBJ2-7|TRBV7-2|.
TGTGCCAGCAGCCCGGGGATCATCCTCTACGAGCAGTACTTC
CASSPGIILYEQYF
>few|TRBJ2-5|TRBV7-9|.
TGTGCCAGCAGCTCCCCCCGAGGGCTAGCCTTGACGGAACAGACCCAGTACTTC
CASSSPRGLALTEQTQYF
>.|TRBJ1-4|TRBV7-9|.
TGTGCCAGCAGCTCCCAGGTTGCAACTAATGAAAAACTGTTTTTT
CASSSQVATNEKLFF
>.|TRBJ1-4|TRBV11-2|TRBD1
TGTGCCAGCAGCTCCGGGGACAGGAGTAATGAAAAACTGTTTTTT
CASSSGDRSNEKLFF
>.|TRBJ2-5|TRBV20-1|TRBD1
TGCAGTGCTAGAGTTGGACAGGGACGGTACTTC
CSARVGQGRYF